The present T cell receptor (beta chain) was sequenced within a study of blood T cell repertoires in COVID-19 (dated by TCRdb to 2018 to 2021). For context, the study as a whole: Collaborator samples came from the United States, Italy and Spain and covered acute and convalescent phases of COVID-19. The prospective study material was composed of cDNA or gDNA derived from T cells, B-cell-depleted T cells, or PBMCs. The dataset comprised deeply sampled blood TCRbeta repertoires from subjects exposed to, actively infected with, or recovered from COVID-19. The repertoires were released in a freely available public database intended as a resource for research on the immune response to SARS-CoV-2. The samples were drawn from two sources: the first 160 participants of the ongoing ImmuneRACE study, and over 950 subjects contributed by 6 global collaborators. The sample metadata nearly always contained a de-identified subject ID, COVID-19 status, age in years and sex. Where available, HLA class I and class II types were obtained from metadata supplied by the sample provider rather than from assay-based typing.

Each collaborating institution followed its own protocols to collect whole blood in K2EDTA tubes. Collaborator samples were shipped for TCRbeta analysis as frozen whole blood, isolated PBMCs, or DNA extracted from either sample type. Beyond this particular receptor, the publication reports: Clinical and demographic metadata were provided uncurated, with the amount varying by source and participant.

Per the germline V gene (reference sequence), MNHEY is the CDR1 and SMNVEV is the CDR2. After removal of 1 base from V and 5 bases from J, the junction retains 6 bases not matched to a gene. Taken from cysteine to phenylalanine, the CDR3 has 16 residues. Here the CDR3 DNA is all that survives: 48 bases in frame from base 1. TCRbeta CDR3 regions were amplified from genomic DNA by means of the immunoSEQ Assay, a bias-controlled multiplex PCR. The study's processing was this. Nucleated cell counts per sample were estimated from amplification of reference gene primers within the assay. To quantify the absolute abundance of each unique TCRbeta CDR3 rearrangement, sequence reads were collapsed and filtered. Productive Simpson clonality was computed per sample as the square root of Simpson's diversity index over productive rearrangements. Held by TCRdb, this immuneACCESS table contains in-frame sequences only and omits some clones. Under half of the omission traces to an unresolved V gene where checked; the cause of the rest is unknown. The DNA gave D and trimming, while V, J and clone size come from that table. The sample table shows over 200,000 clones, and around 88% are seen once. The ten largest clones take up around 1.5% of the sample.

On this clone itself: The antigen this receptor binds is unknown. Base qualities were left out, and no much larger clone turns up one base away.

The sequence links TRBV27 to TRBJ2-1, and TRBD1 matches 9 of the central bases. The sequenced sample consisted of peripheral blood. The receptor comes from a man aged 18-30 years with active or convalescent COVID-19. The sequenced DNA is TGTGCCAGCAGTTTATTCGCCGGGACAGGGAACAATGAGCAGTTCTTC. It translates as CASSLFAGTGNNEQFF.